This T cell receptor beta chain is drawn from a study of shared clonotypes between healthy human individuals. Whole-study findings and limits: The study found lower generation probabilities in non-shared clonotypes than in those shared by all four donors.

There are 13 residues in the CDR3. Between the trimmed V and J ends, which lost 4 bases and 2 bases, there was a span of 8 bases. Germline assignment: CDR1 KGHSH and CDR2 LQKENI. In this sample, this clone turned up a few times. Its antigen is unidentified. Other DNA sequences within the sample encode an identical CDR3. Clones were read by immunoSEQ multiplex PCR, and TCRdb kept only the in-frame ones, dropping some. This table holds roughly 1 million clones, around 74% found once. Sequences were obtained from memory CD4+ T cells sorted from blood. Subset reported: CD45RA-negative fraction. This chain connects TRBV18 to TRBJ1-2; D possibly corresponds to TRBD1 (6 bases). The TCR comes from a man aged 18 to 29 in good health. CDR3 nucleotide sequence: TGTGCCAGCTCACTCGACAGGAACTATGGCTACACCTTC. Encoded protein: CASSLDRNYGYTF.